This T cell receptor beta chain was observed in a study of T cells in Graves' hyperthyroidism and ophthalmopathy. Study results and limitations: The model made its ophthalmopathy prediction, and onset followed a median roughly 6.5 months later.

Any patient presenting with uncontrolled infection, other autoimmune disease, pregnancy or lactation was left out. Fresh peripheral blood, about 9.6 ml, yielded the PBMCs. Worth noting for this clonotype: Its specificity is unknown.

Per the germline V gene, CDR1 is DFQATT and CDR2 is SNEGSKA (reference sequence). The ends were cut back, 3 bases at V and 5 bases at J, with 17 bases in the middle. CDR3 size: 14 residues. RNA transcripts served as the template for amplifying TCR beta CDR3 regions. With the HTBI primer set, the TCR CDR3 went through a first round of RT-PCR. A single record per CDR3 protein comes from TCRdb applying MiXCR to the multiplex PCR reads. Of about 840,000 distinct CDR3 sequences listed, 38% were seen once; the top ten hold 7.5% to 9.5%. Input material: blood. This receptor was taken from a man between 18 and 29 years old with Graves' hyperthyroidism. The V gene is TRBV20-1, the J gene TRBJ2-7; TRBD1 is a possible D gene (5 bases). The CDR3 is CSASALKGRHEQYF. CDR3 DNA: TGCAGTGCTAGCGCCCTTAAGGGGCGGCACGAGCAGTACTTC.